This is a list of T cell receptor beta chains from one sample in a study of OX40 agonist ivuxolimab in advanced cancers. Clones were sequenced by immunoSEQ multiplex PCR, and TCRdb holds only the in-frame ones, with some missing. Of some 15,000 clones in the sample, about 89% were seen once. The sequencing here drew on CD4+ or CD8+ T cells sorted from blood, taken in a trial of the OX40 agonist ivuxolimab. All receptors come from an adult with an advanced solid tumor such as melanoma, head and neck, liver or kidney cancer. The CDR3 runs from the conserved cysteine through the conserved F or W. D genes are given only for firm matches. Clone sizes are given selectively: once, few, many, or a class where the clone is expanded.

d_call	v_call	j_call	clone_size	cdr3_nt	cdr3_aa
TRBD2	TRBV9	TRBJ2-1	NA	TGTGCCAGCAGCGTAGGACTAGCGATGAACAATGAGCAGTTCTTC	CASSVGLAMNNEQFF
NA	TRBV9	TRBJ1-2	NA	TGTGCCAGCAGCGTAGGGGTATATGGCTACACCTTC	CASSVGVYGYTF
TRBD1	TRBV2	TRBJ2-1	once	TGTGCCAGCAGGACGGGGACAGAATACAATGAGCAGTTCTTC	CASRTGTEYNEQFF
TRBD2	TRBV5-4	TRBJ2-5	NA	TGTGCCAGCAGCTTGGGACTAGCGGGAGTACTGGAGACCCAGTACTTC	CASSLGLAGVLETQYF
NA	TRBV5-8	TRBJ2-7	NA	TGTGCCAGCAGCTTGGTCCGGTACGAGCAGTACTTC	CASSLVRYEQYF
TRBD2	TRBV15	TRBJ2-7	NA	TGTGCCACCAGCAGAGATTTAGCGGGGGATAACGAGCAGTACTTC	CATSRDLAGDNEQYF
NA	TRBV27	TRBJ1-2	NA	TGTGCCAGCAGTATGGGGGGAACTAACTATGGCTACACCTTC	CASSMGGTNYGYTF
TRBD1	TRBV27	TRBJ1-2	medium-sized	TGTGCCAGCAGTTTATATTCCCCCGGGACAGGGGGCAATAAGGGGTATGGCTACACCTTC	CASSLYSPGTGGNKGYGYTF
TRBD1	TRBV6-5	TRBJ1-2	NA	TGTGCCAGCAGTTCCGACAGGGCTTACGACTATGGCTACACCTTC	CASSSDRAYDYGYTF
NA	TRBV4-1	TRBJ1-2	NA	TGCGCCAGCAGCCCGACAACAGGGATCTATGGCTACACCTTC	CASSPTTGIYGYTF
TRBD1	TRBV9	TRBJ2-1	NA	TGTGCCAGCAGCGTATCGTGGGGGACAGGGGTGTCCAATGAGCAGTTCTTC	CASSVSWGTGVSNEQFF
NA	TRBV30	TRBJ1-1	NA	TGTGCCTGGAGGACAGGTGTTGAAGCTTTCTTT	CAWRTGVEAFF
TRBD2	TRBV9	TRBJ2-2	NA	TGTGCCAGCAGCGAGAGGACTAGCGGGGACACCGGGGAGCTGTTTTTT	CASSERTSGDTGELFF
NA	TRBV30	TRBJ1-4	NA	TGTGCCTGGGGACAGACTATCGGAGAAAAACTGTTTTTT	CAWGQTIGEKLFF
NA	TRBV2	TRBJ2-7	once	TGTGCCAGTAGGGGGGAATCATTCTACGAGCAGTACTTC	CASRGESFYEQYF
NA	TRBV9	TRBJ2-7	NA	TGTGCCAGCAGCGTAGGAGGGGACACGCCCTACGAGCAGTACTTC	CASSVGGDTPYEQYF
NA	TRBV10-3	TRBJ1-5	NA	TGTGCCATCAGTGAGAAAGGGGCCAATCAGCCCCAGCATTTT	CAISEKGANQPQHF
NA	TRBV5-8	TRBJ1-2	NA	TGTGCCAGCAGCCTTGTAACGGTAAACACCTTC	CASSLVTVNTF
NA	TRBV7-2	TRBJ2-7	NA	TGTGCCAGCAGCCCCAGTCGGGGGCACGAGCAGTACTTC	CASSPSRGHEQYF
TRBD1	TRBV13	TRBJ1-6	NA	TGTGCCAGCAGCGCGGGACAGGGTTATAATTCACCCCTCCACTTT	CASSAGQGYNSPLHF
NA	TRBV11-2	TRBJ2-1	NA	TGTGCCAGCAGCTTACCCGGGAGTGAGGCCTACAATGAGCAGTTCTTC	CASSLPGSEAYNEQFF
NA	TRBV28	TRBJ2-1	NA	TGTGCCAGTCTAGGCGCAGGGGTCTACAATGAGCAGTTCTTC	CASLGAGVYNEQFF
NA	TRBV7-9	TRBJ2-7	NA	TGTGCCAGCAGCTCGAACTGGGAGCAGTACTTC	CASSSNWEQYF
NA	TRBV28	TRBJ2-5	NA	TGTGCCAGCAGTTCGTCTAGGACAGTAAAAGAGACCCAGTACTTC	CASSSSRTVKETQYF
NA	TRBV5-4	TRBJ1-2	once	TGTGCCAGCAGCCGCAGGGAGGGGGACTATGGCTACACCTTC	CASSRREGDYGYTF
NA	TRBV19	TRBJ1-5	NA	TGTGCCAGTAGTATAGGCCCAAATCAGCCCCAGCATTTT	CASSIGPNQPQHF
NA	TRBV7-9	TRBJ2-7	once	TGTGCCAGCAGCTTAGTCGGAACCTACGAGCAGTACTTC	CASSLVGTYEQYF
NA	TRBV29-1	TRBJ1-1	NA	TGCGGCGTTATAGAGGGGGGGTTAGCTTTCTTT	CGVIEGGLAFF
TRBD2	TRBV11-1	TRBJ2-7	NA	TGTGCCAGCACCGGGACTAGCGGAACCCTCCCCTACGAGCAGTACTTC	CASTGTSGTLPYEQYF
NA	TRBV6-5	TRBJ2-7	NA	TGTGCCAGCAGGAGATCACAGGCGTTCTACGAGCAGTACTTC	CASRRSQAFYEQYF
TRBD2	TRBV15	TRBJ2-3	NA	TGTGCCACCGGTGGCGGGAGTGTTGCAGATACGCAGTATTTT	CATGGGSVADTQYF
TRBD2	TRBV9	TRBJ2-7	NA	TGTGCCAGCAGCGAGCTAGCGGACTCCTACGAGCAGTACTTC	CASSELADSYEQYF
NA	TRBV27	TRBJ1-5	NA	TGTGCCAGCAGTGATGCATGGGCGAATCAGCCCCAGCATTTT	CASSDAWANQPQHF
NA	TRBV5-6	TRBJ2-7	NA	TGTGCCAGCAGCCCCCGTTTTTCCGACGAGCAGTACTTC	CASSPRFSDEQYF
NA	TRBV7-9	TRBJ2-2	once	TGTGCCAGCAGCTTAGGCCAGGGGGAGGTCACCGGGGAGCTGTTTTTT	CASSLGQGEVTGELFF
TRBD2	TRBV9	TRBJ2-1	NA	TGTGCCAGCAGCGTCGAGTCGGGACTAGGCTACAATGAGCAGTTCTTC	CASSVESGLGYNEQFF
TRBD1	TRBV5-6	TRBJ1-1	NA	TGTGCCAGCAGCTTGGCCCGGGACAGGGAGATGAACACTGAAGCTTTCTTT	CASSLARDREMNTEAFF
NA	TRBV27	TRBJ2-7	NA	TGTGCCAGCAGTCTGACATCGAACTACGAGCAGTACTTC	CASSLTSNYEQYF
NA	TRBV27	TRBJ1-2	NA	TGTGCCAGCAGTTTTGGGGCACCTAGGGGTAACTATGGCTACACCTTC	CASSFGAPRGNYGYTF
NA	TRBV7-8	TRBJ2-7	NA	TGTGCCAGCAGCCCGATGATCGAGCAGTACTTC	CASSPMIEQYF
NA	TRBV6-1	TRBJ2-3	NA	TGTGCCAGCGTGGCGGCAAGCACAGATACGCAGTATTTT	CASVAASTDTQYF
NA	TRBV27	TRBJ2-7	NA	TGTGCCAGCAGTTTATCCAGCAGGGCCTACGAGCAGTACTTC	CASSLSSRAYEQYF
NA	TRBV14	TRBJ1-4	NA	TGTGCCAGCAGCCAAAGTGCTGGGGAAAAACTGTTTTTT	CASSQSAGEKLFF
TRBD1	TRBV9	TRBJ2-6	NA	TGTGCCAGCAGCGCGAAGGTGGGACAGGACTCTGGGGCCAACGTCCTGACTTTC	CASSAKVGQDSGANVLTF
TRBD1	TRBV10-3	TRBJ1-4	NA	TGTGCCATCAGTGACGTTGGGCAGGGGGCTTATGAAAAACTGTTTTTT	CAISDVGQGAYEKLFF
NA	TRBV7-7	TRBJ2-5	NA	TGTGCCAGCAGCTTAAAGGGGCCCCAAGAGACCCAGTACTTC	CASSLKGPQETQYF
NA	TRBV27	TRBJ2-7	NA	TGTGCCAGCAGTTCCCTCTCCTCGGGGAGCTCCTACGAGCAGTACTTC	CASSSLSSGSSYEQYF
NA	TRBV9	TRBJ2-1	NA	TGTGCCAGCAGCGTTGTAGAAATCAATGAGCAGTTCTTC	CASSVVEINEQFF
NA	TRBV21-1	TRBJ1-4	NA	TGTGCCAGCAGCAGCTTAATGGGCCAAAGGGGGGAGAATGAAAAACTGTTTTTT	CASSSLMGQRGENEKLFF
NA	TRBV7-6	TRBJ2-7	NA	TGTGCCAGCAACTCCGAGGGGACGGACTACGAGCAGTACTTC	CASNSEGTDYEQYF
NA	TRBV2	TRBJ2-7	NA	TGTGCCAGAGCCAGGGACGGACCCTCCGAGCAGTACTTC	CARARDGPSEQYF
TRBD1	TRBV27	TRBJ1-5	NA	TGTGCCAGCAGTTTAACCCCGGGACAGGGGATTTGGCCCCAGCATTTT	CASSLTPGQGIWPQHF
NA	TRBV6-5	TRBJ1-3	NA	TGTGCCAGCAGGAATGGAAACACCATATATTTT	CASRNGNTIYF
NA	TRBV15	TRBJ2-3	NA	TGTGCCACCAGCTCAGAGTCTCTTCCGGATTTGGGCTTCGCTTACACAGATACGCAGTATTTT	CATSSESLPDLGFAYTDTQYF